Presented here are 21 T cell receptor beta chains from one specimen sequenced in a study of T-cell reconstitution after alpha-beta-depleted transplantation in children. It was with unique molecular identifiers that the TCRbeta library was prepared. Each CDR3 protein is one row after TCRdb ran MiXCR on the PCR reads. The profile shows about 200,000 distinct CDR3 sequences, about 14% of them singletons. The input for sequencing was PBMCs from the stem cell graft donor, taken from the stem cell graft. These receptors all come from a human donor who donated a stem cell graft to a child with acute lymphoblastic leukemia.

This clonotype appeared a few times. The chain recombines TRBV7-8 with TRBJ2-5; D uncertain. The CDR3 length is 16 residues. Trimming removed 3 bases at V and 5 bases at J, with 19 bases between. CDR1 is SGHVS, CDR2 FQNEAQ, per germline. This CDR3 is CASSLLMGSSSETQYF. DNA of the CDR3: TGTGCCAGCAGCTTGCTTATGGGAAGCAGTAGCGAGACCCAGTACTTC.

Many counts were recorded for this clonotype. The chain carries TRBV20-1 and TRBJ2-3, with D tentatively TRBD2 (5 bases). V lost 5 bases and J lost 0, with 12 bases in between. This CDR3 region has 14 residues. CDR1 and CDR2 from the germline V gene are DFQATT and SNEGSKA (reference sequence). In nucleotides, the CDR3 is TGCAGTGCTCCAGCGCGACTAAGCACAGATACGCAGTATTTT. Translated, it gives CSAPARLSTDTQYF.

The CDR3 sequence is CASTPGQGSSGYTF. CDR3 sequence (DNA): TGTGCCAGCACCCCGGGTCAGGGATCGAGTGGCTACACCTTC. The genes are TRBV2 and TRBJ1-2, with D perhaps matching TRBD1 (5 bases). V dropped 7 bases and J dropped 7 bases, with 19 bases sitting between them. This CDR3 contains 14 residues. CDR1 is SNHLY and CDR2 is FYNNEI in the germline V gene. Combining the CDR3 with reference TRBV2 and TRBJ1-2 gives the whole variable domain EPEVTQTPSHQVTQMGQEVILRCVPISNHLYFYWYRQILGQKVEFLVSFYNNEISEKSEIFDDQFSVERPDGSNFTLKIRSTKLEDSAMYFCASTPGQGSSGYTFGSGTRLTVV.

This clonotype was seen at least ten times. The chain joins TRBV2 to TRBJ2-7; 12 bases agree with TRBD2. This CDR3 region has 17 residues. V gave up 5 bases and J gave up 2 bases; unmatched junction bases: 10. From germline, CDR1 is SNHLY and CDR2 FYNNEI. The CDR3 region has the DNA TGTGCCAGCAGTATGACCGGGACTAGCGGGCTTACCTACGAGCAGTACTTC. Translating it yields CASSMTGTSGLTYEQYF.

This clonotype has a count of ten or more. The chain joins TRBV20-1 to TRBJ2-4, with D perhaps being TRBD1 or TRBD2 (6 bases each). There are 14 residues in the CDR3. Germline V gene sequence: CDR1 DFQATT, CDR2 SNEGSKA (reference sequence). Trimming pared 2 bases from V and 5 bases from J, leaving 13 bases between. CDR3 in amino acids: CSARLFGGQNIQYF. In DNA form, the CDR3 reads TGCAGTGCTAGACTCTTCGGGGGCCAAAACATTCAGTACTTC.

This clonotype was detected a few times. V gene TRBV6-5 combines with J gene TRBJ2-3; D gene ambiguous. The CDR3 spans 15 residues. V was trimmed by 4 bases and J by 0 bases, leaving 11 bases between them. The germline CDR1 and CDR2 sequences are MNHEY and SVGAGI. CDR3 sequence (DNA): TGTGCCAGCAGTTCCCGACTGATAAGCACAGATACGCAGTATTTT. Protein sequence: CASSSRLISTDTQYF.

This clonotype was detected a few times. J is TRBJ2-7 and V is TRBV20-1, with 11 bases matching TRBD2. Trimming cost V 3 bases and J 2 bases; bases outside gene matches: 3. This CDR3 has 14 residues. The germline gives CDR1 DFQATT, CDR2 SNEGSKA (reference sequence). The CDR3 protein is CSARVTSGTYEQYF. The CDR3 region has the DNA TGCAGTGCTAGGGTGACTAGCGGGACCTACGAGCAGTACTTC.

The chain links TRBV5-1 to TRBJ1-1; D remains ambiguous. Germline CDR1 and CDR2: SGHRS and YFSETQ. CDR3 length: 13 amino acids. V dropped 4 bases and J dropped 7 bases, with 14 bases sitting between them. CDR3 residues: CASSPSGGYEAFF. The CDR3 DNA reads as TGCGCCAGCAGCCCCTCCGGCGGATATGAAGCTTTCTTT.

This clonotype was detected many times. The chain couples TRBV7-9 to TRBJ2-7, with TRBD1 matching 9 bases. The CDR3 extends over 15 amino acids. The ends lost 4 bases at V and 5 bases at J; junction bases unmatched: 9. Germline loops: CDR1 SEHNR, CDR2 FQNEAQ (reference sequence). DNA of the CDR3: TGTGCCAGCAGCTCCAACAGGGACAGGGAAGACGAGCAGTACTTC. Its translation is CASSSNRDREDEQYF.

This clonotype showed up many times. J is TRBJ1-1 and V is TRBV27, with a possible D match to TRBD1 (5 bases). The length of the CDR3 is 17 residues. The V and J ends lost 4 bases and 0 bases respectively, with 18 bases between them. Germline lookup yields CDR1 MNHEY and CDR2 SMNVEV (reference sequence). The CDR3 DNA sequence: TGTGCCAGCAGTTCCCTCACGGGACGGACCATGAACACTGAAGCTTTCTTT. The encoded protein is CASSSLTGRTMNTEAFF.

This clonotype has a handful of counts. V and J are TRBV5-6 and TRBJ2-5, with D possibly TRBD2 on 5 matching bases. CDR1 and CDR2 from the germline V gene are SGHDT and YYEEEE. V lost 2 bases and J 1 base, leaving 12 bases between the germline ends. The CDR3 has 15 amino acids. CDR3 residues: CASSFSADFQETQYF. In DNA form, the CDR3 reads TGTGCCAGCAGCTTCTCGGCGGACTTCCAAGAGACCCAGTACTTC.

The CDR3 is CASSVATGTIPEQYF. DNA for the CDR3: TGTGCCAGCAGCGTAGCCACTGGGACCATCCCCGAGCAGTACTTC. The V gene is TRBV9, the J gene TRBJ2-7; D could derive from TRBD1 or TRBD2 (5 bases each). CDR3 length: 15 amino acids. Deletions cut 0 bases from V and 6 bases from J, with 16 bases between. The germline CDR1 and CDR2 sequences are SGDLS and YYNGEE.

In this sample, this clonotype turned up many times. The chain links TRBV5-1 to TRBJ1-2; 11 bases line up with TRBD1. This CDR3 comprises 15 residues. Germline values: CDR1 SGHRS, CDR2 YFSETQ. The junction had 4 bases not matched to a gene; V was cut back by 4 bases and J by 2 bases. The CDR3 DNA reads TGCGCCAGCAGCCGGACAGGGGGCGACAACTATGGCTACACCTTC. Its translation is CASSRTGGDNYGYTF.

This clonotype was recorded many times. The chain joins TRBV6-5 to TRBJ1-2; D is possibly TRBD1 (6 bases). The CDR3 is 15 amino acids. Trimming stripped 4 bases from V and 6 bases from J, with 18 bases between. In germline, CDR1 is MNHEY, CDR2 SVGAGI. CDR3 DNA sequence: TGTGCCAGCAGTTTTCCTCAGACAGGAGAAGATGGCTACACCTTC. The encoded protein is CASSFPQTGEDGYTF.

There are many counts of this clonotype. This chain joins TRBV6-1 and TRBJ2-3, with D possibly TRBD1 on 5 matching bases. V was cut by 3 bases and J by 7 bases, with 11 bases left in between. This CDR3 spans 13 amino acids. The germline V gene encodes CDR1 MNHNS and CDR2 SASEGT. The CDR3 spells CASSDAAGNTQYF. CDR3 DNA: TGTGCCAGCAGTGATGCCGCAGGGAATACGCAGTATTTT.

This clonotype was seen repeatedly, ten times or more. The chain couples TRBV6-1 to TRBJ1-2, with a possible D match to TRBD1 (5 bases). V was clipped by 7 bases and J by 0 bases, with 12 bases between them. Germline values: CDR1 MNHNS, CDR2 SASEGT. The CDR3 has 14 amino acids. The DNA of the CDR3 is TGTGCCAGCACCGCCCGGACATCTAACTATGGCTACACCTTC. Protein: CASTARTSNYGYTF.

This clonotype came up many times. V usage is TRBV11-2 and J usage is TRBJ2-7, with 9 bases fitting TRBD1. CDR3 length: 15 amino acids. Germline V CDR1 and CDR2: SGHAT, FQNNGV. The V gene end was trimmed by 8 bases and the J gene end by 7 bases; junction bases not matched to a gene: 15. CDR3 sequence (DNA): TGTGCCAGCTTCGCAGCGGGACAGGGACTGGGGGAGCAGTACTTC. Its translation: CASFAAGQGLGEQYF.

As DNA, the CDR3 is TGCGCCAGCAGTCAATCTGGTCGTTGGGGACAGGAGAACCGTAGCACAGATACGCAGTATTTT. It encodes CASSQSGRWGQENRSTDTQYF. V gene TRBV23-1 combines with J gene TRBJ2-3, with 8 positions matching TRBD1. TRBV23-1 is marked as an open reading frame, function uncertain. The length of the CDR3 is 21 residues. The ends lost 0 bases at V and 0 bases at J; junction bases unmatched: 17.

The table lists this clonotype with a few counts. The CDR3 here is CASSLAADTQYF. The CDR3 region has the DNA TGTGCCAGCAGCTTAGCCGCAGATACGCAGTATTTT. This chain uses TRBV7-6 with TRBJ2-3; D call uncertain. Germline lookup yields CDR1 SGHVS and CDR2 FNYEAQ. Deletions cut 0 bases from V and 4 bases from J, with 2 bases between. CDR3 length: 12 residues.

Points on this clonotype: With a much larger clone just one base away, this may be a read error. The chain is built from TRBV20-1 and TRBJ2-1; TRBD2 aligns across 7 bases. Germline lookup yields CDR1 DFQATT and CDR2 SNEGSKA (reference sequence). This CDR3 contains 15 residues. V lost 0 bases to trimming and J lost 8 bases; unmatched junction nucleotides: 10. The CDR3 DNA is TGCAGTGCTAGAGATTGTCAGCGGGATGTCGATGAGCAGTTCTTC. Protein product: CSARDCQRDVDEQFF.

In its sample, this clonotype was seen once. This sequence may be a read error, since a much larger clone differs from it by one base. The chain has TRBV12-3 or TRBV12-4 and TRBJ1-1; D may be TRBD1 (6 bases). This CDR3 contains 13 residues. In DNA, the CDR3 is TGTGCCAGCAGGCGGACAGAGGCGATGGGAGGGAGTTTT. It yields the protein CASRRTEAMGGSF.